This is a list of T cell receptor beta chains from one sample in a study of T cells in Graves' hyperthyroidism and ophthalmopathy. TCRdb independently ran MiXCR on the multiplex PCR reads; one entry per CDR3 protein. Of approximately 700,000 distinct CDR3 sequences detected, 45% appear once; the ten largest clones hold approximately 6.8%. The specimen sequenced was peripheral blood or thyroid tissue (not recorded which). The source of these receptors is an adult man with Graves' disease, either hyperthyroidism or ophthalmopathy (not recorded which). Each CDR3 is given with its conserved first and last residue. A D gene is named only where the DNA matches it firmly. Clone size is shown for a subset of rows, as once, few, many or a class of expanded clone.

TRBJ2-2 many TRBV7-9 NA CASSLGTDANTGELFF TGTGCCAGCAGCTTGGGGACTGACGCGAACACCGGGGAGCTGTTTTTT
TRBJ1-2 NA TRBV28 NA CASTAGVNYGYTF TGTGCCAGCACCGCAGGTGTTAACTATGGCTACACCTTC
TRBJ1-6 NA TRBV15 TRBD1 CATSSANGQGYNSPLHF TGTGCCACCAGCAGTGCGAATGGACAGGGCTATAATTCACCCCTCCACTTT
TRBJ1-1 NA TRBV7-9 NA CASSQVWEGVSTEAFF TGTGCCAGCAGCCAAGTTTGGGAGGGGGTGAGCACTGAAGCTTTCTTT
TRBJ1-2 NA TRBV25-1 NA CASSELTRDYGYTF TGTGCCAGCAGTGAACTAACTCGGGACTATGGCTACACCTTC
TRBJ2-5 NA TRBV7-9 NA CASSDPGPPSETQYF TGTGCCAGCAGTGATCCCGGGCCCCCAAGCGAGACCCAGTACTTC
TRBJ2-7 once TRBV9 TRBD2 CASSVGARDYAYEQYF TGTGCCAGCAGCGTAGGGGCCCGGGACTATGCCTACGAGCAGTACTTC
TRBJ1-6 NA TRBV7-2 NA CAWSDSKLLRNSPLHF TGTGCCTGGAGCGACTCCAAGCTCCTACGGAATTCACCCCTCCACTTT
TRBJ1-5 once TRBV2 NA CASSEGTVNDQPQHF TGTGCCAGCAGTGAAGGGACAGTGAACGATCAGCCCCAGCATTTT
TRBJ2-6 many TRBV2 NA CASRLHSSGANVLTF TGTGCCAGCAGATTACATAGCTCTGGGGCCAACGTCCTGACTTTC
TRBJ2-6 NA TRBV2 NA CASSQYPGGVNVLTF TGTGCCAGCAGCCAATACCCGGGCGGGGTCAACGTCCTGACTTTC
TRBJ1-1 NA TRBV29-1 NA CSVGSRVGTEAFF TGCAGCGTTGGCAGCCGGGTAGGGACTGAAGCTTTCTTT
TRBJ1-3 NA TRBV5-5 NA CVSSLIPGNTIYF TGTGTCAGCAGCCTAATCCCTGGAAACACCATATATTTT
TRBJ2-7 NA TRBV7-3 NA CASSFTSGNHEQYF TGTGCCAGCAGCTTTACTTCCGGGAACCACGAGCAGTACTTC
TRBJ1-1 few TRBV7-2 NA CASSRSGQSMNTEAFF TGTGCCAGCAGCAGGTCAGGTCAGAGCATGAACACTGAAGCTTTCTTT
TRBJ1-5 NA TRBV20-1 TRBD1 CSAREFRGRNQPQHF TGCAGTGCTAGAGAATTTAGGGGGCGCAATCAGCCCCAGCATTTT
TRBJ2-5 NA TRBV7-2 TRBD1 CASRGTGVYF TGTGCCAGCAGGGGGACAGGGGTGTACTTC
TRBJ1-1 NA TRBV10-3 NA CAISDAWGPEFF TGTGCCATCAGTGACGCCTGGGGTCCAGAGTTCTTT
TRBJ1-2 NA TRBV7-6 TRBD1 CASSPGGAQGNYGYTF TGTGCCAGCAGCCCGGGGGGGGCACAGGGGAACTATGGCTACACCTTC
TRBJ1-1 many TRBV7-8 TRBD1 CASSMRTGTNTEAFF TGTGCCAGCAGCATGAGGACAGGGACGAACACTGAAGCTTTCTTT
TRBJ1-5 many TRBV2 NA CASSEDRAHQPQHF TGTGCCAGCAGTGAAGACAGGGCGCATCAGCCCCAGCATTTT
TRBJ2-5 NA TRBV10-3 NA CATHHGRQETQYF TGTGCCACACATCATGGGCGACAAGAGACCCAGTACTTC
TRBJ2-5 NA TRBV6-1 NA CASSEAQGQLTQYF TGTGCCAGCAGTGAAGCTCAGGGGCAACTGACCCAGTACTTC
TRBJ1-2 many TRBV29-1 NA CSGWVVSSGYTF TGCAGCGGTTGGGTCGTCTCCTCTGGCTACACCTTC
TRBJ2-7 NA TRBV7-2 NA CASSVELFGSYEQYF TGTGCCAGCAGCGTTGAGCTTTTTGGCTCCTACGAGCAGTACTTC
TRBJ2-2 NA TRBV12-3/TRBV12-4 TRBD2 CASSITSGNGGELFF TGTGCCAGCAGTATTACTAGCGGGAATGGCGGGGAGCTGTTTTTT
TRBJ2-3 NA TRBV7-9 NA CASSSNLTDTQYF TGTGCCAGCAGCTCCAATCTCACAGATACGCAGTATTTT
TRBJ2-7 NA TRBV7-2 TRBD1 CANAGTGGSYEQYF TGTGCCAACGCCGGGACAGGGGGCTCCTACGAGCAGTACTTC
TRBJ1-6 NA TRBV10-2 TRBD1 CAIRARQGNSPLHF TGTGCCATCAGGGCAAGACAGGGAAATTCACCCCTCCACTTT
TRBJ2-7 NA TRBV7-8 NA CASSEARGSRGNYEQYF TGTGCCAGCAGTGAAGCGAGGGGGAGTCGGGGAAACTACGAGCAGTACTTC
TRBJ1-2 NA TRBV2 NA CASSDFGYGYTF TGTGCCAGCAGCGACTTCGGGTATGGCTACACCTTC
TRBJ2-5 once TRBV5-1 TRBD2 CASHSGGGQETQYF TGCGCCAGCCACTCCGGGGGGGGGCAAGAGACCCAGTACTTC
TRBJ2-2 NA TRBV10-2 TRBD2 CASSGGLGSTGELFF TGCGCCAGCAGTGGGGGACTAGGTTCCACCGGGGAGCTGTTTTTT
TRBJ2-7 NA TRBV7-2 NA CASGVLQYEQYF TGTGCCAGCGGTGTTTTGCAATACGAGCAGTACTTC
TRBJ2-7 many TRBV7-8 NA CASSLAKGIDTYEQYF TGTGCCAGCAGCTTAGCGAAGGGGATTGACACCTACGAGCAGTACTTC
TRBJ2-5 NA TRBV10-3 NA CASRESGETQETQYF TGTGCCAGCCGGGAGTCGGGGGAGACGCAAGAGACCCAGTACTTC
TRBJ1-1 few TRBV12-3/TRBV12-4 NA CASSGVAGYTEAFF TGTGCCAGCAGTGGAGTTGCAGGTTATACTGAAGCTTTCTTT
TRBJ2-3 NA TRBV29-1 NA CSVDGHSTDTQYF TGCAGCGTTGATGGACACAGCACAGATACGCAGTATTTT
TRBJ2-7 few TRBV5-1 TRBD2 CASSYGLAGTSEQYF TGCGCCAGCAGCTACGGACTAGCGGGGACGTCCGAGCAGTACTTC
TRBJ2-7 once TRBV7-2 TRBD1 CASSPTGGSSGELYF TGTGCCAGCAGCCCCACAGGGGGAAGCTCCGGGGAGCTGTACTTC
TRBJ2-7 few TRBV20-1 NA CSAREGQMNYEQYF TGCAGTGCTAGAGAAGGACAGATGAACTACGAGCAGTACTTC
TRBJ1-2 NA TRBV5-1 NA CASSAGTVGYTF TGCGCCAGCAGCGCTGGGACTGTTGGCTACACCTTC
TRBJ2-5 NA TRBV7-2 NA CASSLEDYQETQYF TGTGCCAGCAGCTTGGAGGACTACCAAGAGACCCAGTACTTC
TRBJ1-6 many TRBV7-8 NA CASSPRGWSQDLLHF TGTGCCAGCAGCCCGAGAGGTTGGAGTCAGGATCTCCTCCACTTT
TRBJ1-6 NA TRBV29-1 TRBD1 CSAMDSRRTGLNSPLHF TGCAGCGCCATGGACAGCCGCCGGACAGGGCTAAATTCACCCCTCCACTTT
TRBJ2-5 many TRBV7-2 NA CASSSNRGGETQYF TGTGCCAGCAGCTCAAACAGGGGGGGGGAGACCCAGTACTTC
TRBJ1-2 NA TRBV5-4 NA CASSLQQVDGYAF TGTGCCAGCAGCTTGCAACAGGTCGATGGCTACGCCTTC
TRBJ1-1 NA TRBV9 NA CASCRGLDTETFF TGTGCCAGTTGCAGGGGTTTGGACACTGAAACTTTCTTT
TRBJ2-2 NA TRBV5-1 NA CASSVSVNTGELFF TGCGCCAGCAGCGTTAGCGTAAACACCGGGGAGCTGTTTTTT
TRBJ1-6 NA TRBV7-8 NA CASSYTAPNSPLHF TGTGCCAGCAGCTATACAGCGCCGAATTCACCCCTCCACTTT
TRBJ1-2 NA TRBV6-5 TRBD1 CASSEWDSNIYGYTF TGTGCCAGCAGTGAGTGGGACAGCAATATCTATGGCTACACCTTC
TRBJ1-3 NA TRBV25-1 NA CAWIQGASGNTIYF TGTGCCTGGATCCAGGGTGCCTCTGGAAACACCATATATTTT
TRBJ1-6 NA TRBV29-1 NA CSVGTEGAGNSPLHF TGCAGCGTTGGGACAGAGGGAGCGGGGAATTCACCCCTCCACTTT